This is a list of T cell receptor beta chains from one sample in a study of OX40 agonist ivuxolimab in advanced cancers. Generated by immunoSEQ multiplex PCR, the TCRdb table keeps only in-frame clones and is missing some. The table has around 30,000 clones, roughly 90% seen once; the top ten hold more than 30%. The sequences come from CD4+ or CD8+ T cells sorted from blood, collected in a trial of the OX40 agonist ivuxolimab. These receptors were taken from an adult with an advanced solid tumor such as melanoma, head and neck, liver or kidney cancer. Each CDR3 is given with its conserved first and last residue. Fields, in order: J gene, clone size, D gene, V gene, CDR3 DNA, CDR3 protein. A D gene is named only where the DNA matches it firmly. The size of a clone is reported for some rows only, either as once, few or many, or as a class for expanded clones.

>TRBJ1-6|.|.|TRBV5-1
TGCGCCAGCAGCTTGGGGACAGAGAATTCACCCCTCCACTTT
CASSLGTENSPLHF
>TRBJ2-4|.|.|TRBV19
TGTGCCAGTAGTATAGGTCACCGCGGCGAAAACATTCAGTACTTC
CASSIGHRGENIQYF
>TRBJ2-7|once|TRBD1|TRBV6-5
TGTGCCAGCAGTTACGGTCCGGGTAGGGGGCCGGACGAGCAGTACTTC
CASSYGPGRGPDEQYF
>TRBJ2-5|.|TRBD2|TRBV11-3
TGTGCCAGCTCGGATAGCGGGAGGGCCGAAGAGACCCAGTACTTC
CASSDSGRAEETQYF
>TRBJ1-5|.|.|TRBV5-8
TGTGCCAGCAGCTTGGGGCACGGTAGCAATCAGCCCCAGCATTTT
CASSLGHGSNQPQHF
>TRBJ2-2|.|TRBD1|TRBV5-6
TGTGCCAGCAGGGGTCCGGGACAGAGTATCACCGGGGAGCTGTTTTTT
CASRGPGQSITGELFF
>TRBJ2-1|once|.|TRBV6-1
TGTGCCAGCAGTGAAGCGCGGGTGTGGCAGGTGAGCTCCTACAATGAGCAGTTCTTC
CASSEARVWQVSSYNEQFF
>TRBJ2-7|few|.|TRBV27
TGTGCCAGCAGTTCCCAGACTGTCTCCTACGAGCAGTACTTC
CASSSQTVSYEQYF
>TRBJ1-4|.|TRBD1|TRBV19
TGTGCCAGTAGTACCGAAAGGACAGGGAGAGAAAAACTGTTTTTT
CASSTERTGREKLFF
>TRBJ2-7|.|.|TRBV7-8
TGTGCCAGCGGGATCGGAGATTCCTACGAGCAGTACTTC
CASGIGDSYEQYF
>TRBJ1-5|once|.|TRBV5-5
TGTGCCAGCAGTCCTAACTTCTCAAGTCAGCCCCAGCATTTT
CASSPNFSSQPQHF
>TRBJ1-4|.|.|TRBV11-2
TGTGCCAGCAGCTTAGTGGACAGCGCTAATGAAAAACTGTTTTTT
CASSLVDSANEKLFF
>TRBJ2-3|.|TRBD2|TRBV19
TGTGCCAGTAGTATTGGGACTAGCGGGGCAGATACGCAGTATTTT
CASSIGTSGADTQYF
>TRBJ2-5|.|.|TRBV11-2
TGTGCCAGCAGCTCTGTTGGGGACGCCCAGTACTTC
CASSSVGDAQYF
>TRBJ1-2|.|.|TRBV6-6
TGTGCCAGCAATGACCCCCGGGCGGGTGGCTACACCTTC
CASNDPRAGGYTF
>TRBJ2-5|.|.|TRBV7-8
TGTGCCAGCAGTCGACTACGGGGGGCCCAAGAGACCCAGTACTTC
CASSRLRGAQETQYF
>TRBJ2-7|.|.|TRBV2
TGTGCCAGCAGGGGCCGGGGGCCTCACGAGCAGTACTTC
CASRGRGPHEQYF
>TRBJ2-3|.|TRBD2|TRBV11-3
TGTGCCAGCAGCTTGGGGACTACCGTCCACACAGATACGCAGTATTTT
CASSLGTTVHTDTQYF
>TRBJ1-2|.|.|TRBV28
TGTGCCAGCAGGCACAGGGATATTGGATATGGCTACACCTTC
CASRHRDIGYGYTF
>TRBJ2-7|.|.|TRBV27
TGTGCCAGCACTCCCCAGGAGGGCCGCCCCTACGAGCAGTACTTC
CASTPQEGRPYEQYF
>TRBJ2-7|.|TRBD1|TRBV6-5
TGTGCCAGCAGCCTTGGGACAGGGGGAGTGGACGAGCAGTACTTC
CASSLGTGGVDEQYF
>TRBJ2-1|.|TRBD2|TRBV6-5
TGTGCCAGCAGTTACGAACTAGCGGGGGTTAATGAGCAGTTCTTC
CASSYELAGVNEQFF
>TRBJ2-1|.|TRBD2|TRBV6-6
TGTGCCAGCAGTTACTCGAGCGGACTAGCAGGTGAGCAGTTCTTC
CASSYSSGLAGEQFF
>TRBJ1-6|.|TRBD1|TRBV7-8
TGTGCCAGCAGCACGAGGGACAGGGTTCCCTATAATTCACCCCTCCACTTT
CASSTRDRVPYNSPLHF